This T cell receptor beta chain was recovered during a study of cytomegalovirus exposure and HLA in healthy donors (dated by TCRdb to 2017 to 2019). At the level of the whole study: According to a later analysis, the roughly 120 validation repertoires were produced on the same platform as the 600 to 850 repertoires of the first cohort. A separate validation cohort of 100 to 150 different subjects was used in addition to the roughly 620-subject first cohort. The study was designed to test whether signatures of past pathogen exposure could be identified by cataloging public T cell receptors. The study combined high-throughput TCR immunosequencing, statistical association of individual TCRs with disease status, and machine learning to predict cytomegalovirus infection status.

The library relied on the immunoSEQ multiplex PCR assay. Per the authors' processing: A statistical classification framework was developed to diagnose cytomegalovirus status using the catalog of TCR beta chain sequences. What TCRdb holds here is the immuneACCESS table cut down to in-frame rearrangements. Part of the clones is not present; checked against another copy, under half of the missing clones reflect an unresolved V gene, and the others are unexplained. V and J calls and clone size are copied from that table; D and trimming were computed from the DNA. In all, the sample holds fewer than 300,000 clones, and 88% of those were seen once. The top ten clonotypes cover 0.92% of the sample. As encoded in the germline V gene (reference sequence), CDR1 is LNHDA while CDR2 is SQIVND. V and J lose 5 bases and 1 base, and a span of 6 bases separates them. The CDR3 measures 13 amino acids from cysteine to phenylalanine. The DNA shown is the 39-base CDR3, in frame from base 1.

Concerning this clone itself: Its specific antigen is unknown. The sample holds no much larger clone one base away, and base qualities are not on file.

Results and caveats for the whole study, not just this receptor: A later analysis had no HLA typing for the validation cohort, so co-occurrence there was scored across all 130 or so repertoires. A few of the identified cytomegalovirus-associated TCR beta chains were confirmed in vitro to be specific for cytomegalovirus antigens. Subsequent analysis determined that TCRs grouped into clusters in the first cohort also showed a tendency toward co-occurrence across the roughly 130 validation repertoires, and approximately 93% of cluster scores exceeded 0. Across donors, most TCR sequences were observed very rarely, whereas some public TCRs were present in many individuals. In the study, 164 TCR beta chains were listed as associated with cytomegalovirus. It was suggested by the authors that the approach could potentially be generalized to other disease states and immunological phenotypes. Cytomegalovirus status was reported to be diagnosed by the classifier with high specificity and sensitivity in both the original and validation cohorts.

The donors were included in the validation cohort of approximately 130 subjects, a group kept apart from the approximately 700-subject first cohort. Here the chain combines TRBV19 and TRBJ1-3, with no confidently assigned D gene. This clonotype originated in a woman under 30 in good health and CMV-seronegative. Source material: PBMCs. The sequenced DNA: TGTGCCAGTAGTCTTGTGTCTGGAAACACCATATATTTT. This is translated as CASSLVSGNTIYF. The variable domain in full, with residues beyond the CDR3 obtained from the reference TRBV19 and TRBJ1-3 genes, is DGGITQSPKYLFRKEGQNVTLSCEQNLNHDAMYWYRQDPGQGLRLIYYSQIVNDFQKGDIAEGYSVSREKKESFPLTVTSAQKNPTAFYLCASSLVSGNTIYFGEGSWLTVV.